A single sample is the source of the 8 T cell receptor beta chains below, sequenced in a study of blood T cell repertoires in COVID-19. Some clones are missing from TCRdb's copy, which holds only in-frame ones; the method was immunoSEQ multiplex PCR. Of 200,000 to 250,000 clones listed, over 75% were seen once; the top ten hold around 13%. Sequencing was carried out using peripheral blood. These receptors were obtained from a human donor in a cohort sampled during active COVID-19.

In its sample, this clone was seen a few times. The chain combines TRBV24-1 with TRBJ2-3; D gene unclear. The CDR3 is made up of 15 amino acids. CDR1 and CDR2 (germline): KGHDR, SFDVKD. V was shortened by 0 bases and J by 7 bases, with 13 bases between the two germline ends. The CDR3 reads CATSDLFEQKHTQYF. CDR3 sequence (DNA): TGTGCCACCAGTGATTTGTTCGAACAGAAGCATACGCAGTATTTT.

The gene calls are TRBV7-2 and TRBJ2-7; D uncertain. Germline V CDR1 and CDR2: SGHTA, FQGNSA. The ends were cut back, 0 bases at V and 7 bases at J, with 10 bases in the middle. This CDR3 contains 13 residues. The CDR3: CASSLARDREQYF. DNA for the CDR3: TGTGCCAGCAGCTTAGCGCGTGATCGTGAGCAGTACTTC.

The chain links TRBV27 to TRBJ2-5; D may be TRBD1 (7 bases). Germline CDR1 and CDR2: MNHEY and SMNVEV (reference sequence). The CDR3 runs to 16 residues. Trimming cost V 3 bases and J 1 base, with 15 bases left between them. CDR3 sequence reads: CASSFDPGGIQETQYF. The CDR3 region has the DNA TGTGCCAGCAGTTTCGACCCAGGGGGGATCCAAGAGACCCAGTACTTC.

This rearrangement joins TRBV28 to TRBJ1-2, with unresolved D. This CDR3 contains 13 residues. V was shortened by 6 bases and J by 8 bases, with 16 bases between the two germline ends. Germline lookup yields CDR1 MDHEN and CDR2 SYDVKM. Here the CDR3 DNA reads TGTGCCAGCAGGTCTGGAGCTTTAAGGGGCTACACCTTC. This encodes CASRSGALRGYTF.

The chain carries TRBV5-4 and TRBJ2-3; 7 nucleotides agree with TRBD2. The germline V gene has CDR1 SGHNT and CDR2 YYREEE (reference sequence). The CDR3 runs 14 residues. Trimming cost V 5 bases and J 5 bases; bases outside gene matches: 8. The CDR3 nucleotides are TGTGCCAGCAGGGCCGGGACTACGCAAGATACGCAGTATTTT. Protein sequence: CASRAGTTQDTQYF.

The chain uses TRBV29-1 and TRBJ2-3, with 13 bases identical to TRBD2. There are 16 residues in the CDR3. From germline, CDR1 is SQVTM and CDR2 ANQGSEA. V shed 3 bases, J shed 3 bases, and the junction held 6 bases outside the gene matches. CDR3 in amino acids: CSVDGTSGTRTDTQYF. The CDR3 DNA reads TGCAGCGTTGATGGGACTAGCGGGACAAGGACAGATACGCAGTATTTT.

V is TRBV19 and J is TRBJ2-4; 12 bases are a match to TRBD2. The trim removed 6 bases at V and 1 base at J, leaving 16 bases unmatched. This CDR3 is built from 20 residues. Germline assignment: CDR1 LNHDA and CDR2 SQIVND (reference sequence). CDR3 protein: CASRTRSATSGSVAKNIQYF. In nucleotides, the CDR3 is TGTGCCAGTAGAACCCGTTCCGCGACTAGCGGGAGTGTGGCCAAAAACATTCAGTACTTC.

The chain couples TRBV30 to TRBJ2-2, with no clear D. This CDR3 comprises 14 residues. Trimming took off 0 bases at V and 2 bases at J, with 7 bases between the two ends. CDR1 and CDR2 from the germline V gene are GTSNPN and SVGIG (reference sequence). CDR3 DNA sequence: TGTGCCTGGAGTGTACAATCCAACACCGGGGAGCTGTTTTTT. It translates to CAWSVQSNTGELFF.